This T cell receptor beta chain derives from a study of tumor-infiltrating lymphocytes in oesophageal squamous cell carcinoma. From the PCR reads, TCRdb called clonotypes with MiXCR, one entry per CDR3 protein. The sample has over 9,500 distinct CDR3 sequences; approximately 50% are singletons. The CDR3 covers 15 residues. CDR1 is SGHTA and CDR2 is FQGNSA in the germline V gene. Sequencing was done on a sample of normal esophageal tissue next to the tumor. The source is a male donor with esophageal squamous cell carcinoma. The chain uses TRBV7-2 and TRBJ2-4, with 7 bases fitting TRBD1. The DNA end lines up better with TRBJ2-7; the J call may be wrong. The CDR3 region has the DNA TGTGCCAGCAGCCCTCGTCCGGGACAGACCTACGAGCAGTACTTC. Amino acid sequence: CASSPRPGQTYEQYF.